The 4 T cell receptor beta chains below come from one sample, sequenced in a study of T cells in Graves' hyperthyroidism and ophthalmopathy. Amplified TCR beta CDR3 regions derived from RNA transcripts. First-round RT-PCR of the TCR CDR3 relied on the HTBI primer set. Each CDR3 protein gets one entry after TCRdb re-called the multiplex PCR reads with MiXCR. The sample comprises about 400,000 distinct CDR3 sequences, approximately 13% of which are singletons, and roughly 4.8% rests with the top ten. Sequenced material: blood. Receptors were obtained from a woman in her late teens or twenties with Graves' hyperthyroidism.

As to this clonotype: This may be a read error, as it is one base from a much larger clone. V and J are TRBV4-1 and TRBJ1-1; TRBD1 agrees at 8 bases. CDR3 length equals 18 residues. With V trimmed by 0 bases and J by 6 bases, 15 bases remained unmatched. In germline, CDR1 is MGHRA, CDR2 YSYEKL. CDR3 coding DNA: TGCGCCAGCAGCCAAGATCGACAGGGGTTAGGTATGATCGCTGAAGCTTTCTTT. Protein product: CASSQDRQGLGMIAEAFF.

This clonotype appeared many times. The chain is built from TRBV2 and TRBJ1-2; unclear D gene. Trimming removed 8 bases from V and 7 bases from J, with 17 bases in between. CDR3 length: 13 amino acids. The germline V gene has CDR1 SNHLY and CDR2 FYNNEI. CDR3 in DNA: TGTGCCAGCTTTGGCGGTATATTAAGTGGCTACACCTTC. As protein: CASFGGILSGYTF.

This clonotype was detected only a few times. The V and J genes are TRBV9 and TRBJ1-6; a weak D match, TRBD1 (6 bases). This CDR3 contains 15 residues. V lost 4 bases and J 8 bases, leaving 16 bases between the germline ends. Germline values: CDR1 SGDLS, CDR2 YYNGEE. In DNA form, the CDR3 reads TGTGCCAGCAGCCTCTCGGCGGCAGGGGATTCACCCCTCCACTTT. Translated, it gives CASSLSAAGDSPLHF.

This clonotype was found many times. The V call is TRBV27, the J call TRBJ2-1; the D is unclear. The CDR3 contains 16 residues. From germline, CDR1 is MNHEY and CDR2 SMNVEV (reference sequence). V lost 4 bases and J lost 5, with 18 bases in between. The CDR3 coding sequence is TGTGCCAGCAGTTCCGCCGGACCAGACCCGGACAATGAGCAGTTCTTC. This codes for CASSSAGPDPDNEQFF.